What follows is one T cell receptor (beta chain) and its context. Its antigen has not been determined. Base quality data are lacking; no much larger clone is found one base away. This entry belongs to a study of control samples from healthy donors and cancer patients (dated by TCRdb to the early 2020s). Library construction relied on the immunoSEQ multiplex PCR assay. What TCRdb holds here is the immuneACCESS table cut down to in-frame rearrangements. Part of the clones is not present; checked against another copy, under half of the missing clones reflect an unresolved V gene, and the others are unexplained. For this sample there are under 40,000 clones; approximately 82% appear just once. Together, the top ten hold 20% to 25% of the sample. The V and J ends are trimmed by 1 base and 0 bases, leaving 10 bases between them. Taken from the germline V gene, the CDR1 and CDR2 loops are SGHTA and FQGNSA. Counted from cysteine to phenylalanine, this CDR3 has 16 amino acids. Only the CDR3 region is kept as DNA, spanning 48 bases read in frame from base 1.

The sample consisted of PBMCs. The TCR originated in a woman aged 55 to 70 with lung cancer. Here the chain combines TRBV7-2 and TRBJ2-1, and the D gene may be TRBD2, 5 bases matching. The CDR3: CASSLGGRGSYNEQFF. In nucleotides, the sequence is TGTGCCAGCAGCTTAGGTGGACGGGGCTCCTACAATGAGCAGTTCTTC.